This T cell receptor (beta chain) is from a study of blood T cell repertoires in COVID-19 (dated by TCRdb to the early 2020s). For the wider study: Samples from collaborators originated in the United States, Italy and Spain and spanned both the acute and convalescent phases of COVID-19. The prospective study material was composed of cDNA or gDNA derived from T cells, B-cell-depleted T cells, or PBMCs. Subjects who had been exposed to COVID-19, were actively infected with it, or had recovered from it provided the deeply sampled blood TCRbeta repertoires that made up the dataset. The repertoires were made available in a free public database intended to serve as a resource for research on the immune response to SARS-CoV-2. Samples came from the ongoing ImmuneRACE study (first 160 participants) plus 1,254 subjects from 6 global collaborators. Sample metadata almost always included a de-identified subject ID, COVID-19 status, age in years and sex. Where available, HLA class I and class II types were taken from metadata supplied by the sample provider and were not determined by assay-based typing.

In Seattle, one collaborating source enrolled patients while the infection was active and tracked those patients longitudinally over the course of disease. Whole blood was collected in K2EDTA tubes by collaborating institutions according to the institutions' own protocols. Collaborator samples were shipped for TCRbeta analysis as frozen whole blood, isolated PBMCs, or DNA extracted from either sample type. TCRbeta CDR3 regions were amplified from genomic DNA by means of the immunoSEQ Assay, a bias-controlled multiplex PCR. Per the authors' processing: The number of nucleated cells in each sample was estimated by amplification of reference gene primers within the assay. Sequence reads were collapsed and filtered to measure the absolute abundance of every unique TCRbeta CDR3 rearrangement. For each sample, productive Simpson clonality was calculated as the square root of Simpson's diversity index across productive rearrangements. TCRdb re-hosts the immuneACCESS table, in-frame sequences only. Its copies lack some clones; in the studies checked, an unresolved V gene accounts for under half of them, and the cause for the rest is not known. V and J calls and clone size are given by that table; D and trimming were obtained from the DNA. The sample data list approximately 330,000 clones, and 90% of these were observed just once. Around 0.97% of the sample is taken by the ten largest.

Broader findings and caveats from the paper: Clinical and demographic metadata were provided uncurated, with the amount varying by source and participant.

Details on this clone: There is no known antigen for this receptor. No much larger clone is present one base from it, and per-base qualities are unavailable.

CDR3 length: 16 amino acids, cysteine to phenylalanine. The DNA shown is the 48-base CDR3, in frame from base 1. Here V drops 6 bases and J drops 0 bases, and the junction holds 5 bases not matched to any gene. In the germline V gene, CDR1 corresponds to MDHEN and CDR2 to SYDVKM. The TCR sequence derives from a woman aged 40-49 years with COVID-19, enrolled during active disease. Recombination connected TRBV28 to TRBJ2-2; 9 central bases correspond to TRBD2. Material: peripheral blood. CDR3 reads: CASSPGLAPNTGELFF. The DNA is as follows: TGTGCCAGCAGCCCGGGACTAGCCCCGAACACCGGGGAGCTGTTTTTT.